Given below is one T cell receptor (beta chain) in context. Its antigen is as yet unknown. This entry comes from a study of post-analysis software for immune sequencing data. Overall study context: Included courses were relapsing-remitting and secondary progressive multiple sclerosis; progressive-relapsing multiple sclerosis was also included.

The TCR beta cDNA libraries carried unique molecular identifiers. From around 0.96 to 9.9 million T cells, 400,000 to 500,000 cDNA molecules were obtained. TCRdb reprocessed the PCR reads with MiXCR, giving one entry per CDR3 protein. The data contain hundreds of thousands of distinct CDR3 sequences, around 50% of them singletons. Study-wide results and limits: Under the F measure, samples that were prepared in one batch clustered strongly together. Roughly five TRBV segments appeared more often in patients than in controls, and TRBV5-6, TRBV5-1 and TRBV20-1 were among these. Versus controls, multiple sclerosis patients showed significantly lower diversity (normalized Chao1).

The CDR3 consists of 17 residues. V was clipped by 6 bases and J by 0 bases; unmatched bases: 13. Looked up from germline, CDR1 is SEHNR and CDR2 is FQNEAQ (reference sequence). Sequencing used blood. The chain has TRBV7-9 and TRBJ1-1; 7 positions match TRBD1. The sequence derives from a girl aged 10-17 years with multiple sclerosis. The CDR3 reads CASRPKQGTTLNTEAFF. In DNA form, the CDR3 reads TGTGCCAGCAGGCCCAAACAGGGGACCACCCTGAACACTGAAGCTTTCTTT.